The rows below give T cell receptor beta chains drawn from one sample of a study of response to subunit inactivated influenza vaccine. TCRdb processed the RT-PCR reads anew with MiXCR; each CDR3 protein has one entry. The sample holds 550,000 to 650,000 distinct CDR3 sequences, about an eighth seen once. The material sequenced was PBMCs from blood, taken on the day of vaccination. The source is a man aged 45-65 years who received an inactivated influenza vaccine. Both conserved end residues are part of each CDR3. The order of the fields is J gene, D gene, V gene, CDR3 protein. A D gene is named only where the DNA matches it firmly.

TRBJ1-1 - TRBV4-2 CASISGASNTEAFF
TRBJ1-4 - TRBV7-6 CASSSGLLDEKLFF
TRBJ2-7 TRBD2 TRBV20-1 CSALLLIAGRSLDYEQYF
TRBJ1-6 - TRBV15 CATSRGGGQRPNSPLHF
TRBJ2-7 TRBD2 TRBV15 CATSRALAGSYEQYF
TRBJ2-5 TRBD2 TRBV4-1 CASSQGVAGGPRETQYF
TRBJ2-7 - TRBV7-2 CASSRPSGGNEQYF
TRBJ2-2 - TRBV12-3/TRBV12-4 CASRPNDGSGELFF
TRBJ2-6 TRBD1 TRBV6-5 CASSYRSRTGAPGANVLTF
TRBJ1-5 TRBD1 TRBV5-1 CASSPGTGDQPQHF
TRBJ2-3 - TRBV11-3 CASSKGRDQNTDTQYF
TRBJ2-2 - TRBV18 CASSPPNQSGTGELFF
TRBJ2-1 - TRBV15 CATSRDGGGAKNNEQFF
TRBJ2-2 - TRBV18 CASSLGAENTGELFF
TRBJ2-7 - TRBV7-8 CGSSPNDKPYEQYF
TRBJ2-6 TRBD1 TRBV7-8 CASSLGQGATGANVLTF
TRBJ1-3 - TRBV27 CASSLEPFGSIPSGNTIYF
TRBJ2-7 - TRBV5-1 CASAHNSGARNEQYF
TRBJ2-7 TRBD2 TRBV2 CASSEGRLAGDEQYF
TRBJ1-4 TRBD1 TRBV7-9 CASSDRGVEKLFF
TRBJ1-2 - TRBV9 CASSGAGAAYGYTF
TRBJ2-7 TRBD2 TRBV10-3 CAIRIAGDEQYF
TRBJ2-3 TRBD2 TRBV7-8 CASSLGIAGGGTDTQYF
TRBJ2-3 TRBD1 TRBV28 CASSFLGTGTDTQYF
TRBJ2-3 - TRBV28 CASSNRVTQYF
TRBJ2-7 - TRBV5-1 CASSLDGNRDAYF
TRBJ2-7 - TRBV3-1 CASSQFLQGSYEQYF
TRBJ2-3 TRBD2 TRBV29-1 CSVGGTSGNNQGAQYF
TRBJ1-2 - TRBV27 CASGVGTAYGYTF
TRBJ2-1 TRBD1 TRBV4-2 CASSSTGGGSYNEQFF
TRBJ2-1 - TRBV7-2 CASSLRDTYNEQFF
TRBJ1-1 - TRBV20-1 CSARDGVSTEAFF
TRBJ1-3 - TRBV6-1 CATMPGGPGNTIYF
TRBJ2-7 - TRBV7-8 CASSQGGISSYEQYF
TRBJ2-7 - TRBV29-1 CSVSKGNYEQYF
TRBJ1-1 TRBD1 TRBV10-3 CAISRRQGSMNTEAFF
TRBJ1-2 - TRBV29-1 CSVEGGAANYGYTF
TRBJ2-5 TRBD1 TRBV6-2/TRBV6-3 CASGQGEETQYF
TRBJ1-6 TRBD1 TRBV4-2 CASSQTPAGQGYSPLHF
TRBJ2-7 - TRBV6-2/TRBV6-3 CASSYEYKYYEQYF
TRBJ1-2 TRBD1 TRBV5-1 CASSINRGNYGYTF
TRBJ1-3 - TRBV27 CASSSPGPVAYTIYF
TRBJ2-3 TRBD2 TRBV9 CASSSSGGGATDTQYF
TRBJ2-5 - TRBV9 CASSVSPSYRETQYF
TRBJ2-7 TRBD2 TRBV12-3/TRBV12-4 CASSPLIAGAYEQYF
TRBJ2-7 TRBD2 TRBV4-2 CASSQDWGGGYEQYF
TRBJ1-4 - TRBV12-3/TRBV12-4 CASSQRLTPRRDEKLFF
TRBJ2-2 - TRBV7-9 CASSLGESNTGELFF